Below, 9 T cell receptor delta chains from the same sample are listed, as sequenced in a study of γδ T cells in repeated Plasmodium falciparum infection. Gammadelta T cells were flow-sorted from PBMC into Vgamma9/Vdelta2+ and Vdelta2-negative populations for bulk analysis. TCRdb redid the clone calls on the multiplex PCR reads with CATT. The data hold some 51,000 delta-chain clones, with more than 1.5% observed a single time. Sequencing was performed on gamma-delta T cells from blood. The receptors derive from a pool of human donors (malaria-infected and uninfected, not separated).

Turning to this clone: Only one base separates this from a far larger clonotype, so it likely reflects a read error. Other DNA sequences in the sample encode the same CDR3. V usage is TRDV1 and J usage is TRDJ1, with TRDD3 matching 9 bases. Here the J gene was assigned by germline matching of the DNA, as TCRdb has none. The germline V gene encodes CDR1 TSWWSYY and CDR2 QGS. The CDR3 loop spans 24 amino acids. As DNA, the CDR3 is TGTGCTCTCGGGGAACTAGCCCTCCTACCCTTCTCTCTTTACTGGGGGAGCTACACCGATAAACTCATCTTT. Translation gives CALGELALLPFSLYWGSYTDKLIF.

Remarks on this clone: With a far larger clone one base away, a read error is the likely cause. The same CDR3 can be traced to other DNA sequences in this sample. The chain joins TRDV2 to TRDJ1; 12 nucleotides agree with TRDD3. No J gene is reported in TCRdb; it was inferred here by comparing the DNA with germline. The CDR3 runs to 17 residues. The V gene's germline CDR1 is GEAIGNYY and CDR2 EKD. The CDR3 is CACDTAGGYANTDKLIF. The CDR3 DNA reads TGTGCCTGCGACACCGCTGGGGGATACGCTAACACCGATAAACTCATCTTT.

This clone was counted between two and nine times. A far larger clone is just one base off, so this is likely a read error. The same CDR3 also results from other DNA sequences found in this sample. J is TRDJ1 and V is TRDV1, with TRDD3 identical over 10 bases. TCRdb is silent on the J gene; assignment here came from matching the DNA to germline. V gave up 4 bases and J gave up 0 bases; unmatched junction bases: 17. CDR1 and CDR2 (germline): TSWWSYY, QGS. This CDR3 contains 20 residues. The CDR3 loop reads CALGGGFPYWGMTYTDKLIF. The CDR3 region has the DNA TGTGCTCTTGGGGGTGGCTTCCCGTACTGGGGGATGACGTACACCGATAAACTCATCTTT.

A note on this clone: For this DNA, TCRdb reports the protein of a much larger clone, which diverges at residue 9, most likely from a read error; the protein presented here is translated directly from the DNA. Different DNA sequences within this sample yield the same CDR3. The genes are TRDV1 and TRDJ1; a weak D match, TRDD2 (6 bases). As TCRdb names no J gene, one was assigned here on the basis of a DNA match to germline. The CDR3 is made up of 23 amino acids. V lost 1 base to trimming and J lost 0 bases, with 33 bases between them. In germline, CDR1 is TSWWSYY, CDR2 QGS. The CDR3 reads CALGEPHHPPTSTGRKYTDKLIF. CDR3 coding DNA: TGTGCTCTTGGGGAACCCCATCACCCTCCTACAAGTACTGGTCGAAAATACACCGATAAACTCATCTTT.

There are a few counts of this clone. The protein TCRdb gives is from a much larger clone and does not agree with this DNA's translation at residue 19, likely a read error; the protein shown here comes from the DNA. The chain uses TRDV2 and TRDJ1, with 10 bases that match TRDD3. TCRdb records no J gene; here it was assigned by comparing the DNA to germline. CDR3 length equals 22 residues. CDR1 is GEAIGNYY, CDR2 EKD, per germline. For the CDR3, the DNA is TGTGCCTGTGACGTGTCGGGCCTTCCCTCGTACTGGGGGATCCCCCTGCCCGATGAACTCATCTTT. Amino acids: CACDVSGLPSYWGIPLPDELIF.

The sample holds many counts of this clone. J is TRDJ1 and V is TRDV1; TRDD3 matches at 8 bases. This CDR3 region has 17 residues. Per the germline V gene, CDR1 is TSWWSYY and CDR2 is QGS. V trimming: 3 bases; J trimming: 0 bases; junction bases outside the gene matches: 9. The CDR3 DNA is TGTGCTCTTGGGGATAGTAGGATTGGGGGATACACCGATAAACTCATCTTT. Its translation: CALGDSRIGGYTDKLIF.

To note about this clone: One base separates it from a far larger clone, so it is likely a read error. The sample holds other DNA sequences that translate to the same CDR3. J is TRDJ1 and V is TRDV1; maybe TRDD2 (6 bases). The J gene comes from matching the DNA to germline here; TCRdb lacks it. The CDR3 consists of 21 residues. V gave up 4 bases and J gave up 2 bases, with 32 bases separating them. Germline V CDR1 and CDR2: TSWWSYY, QGS. The CDR3 nucleotides read TGTGCTCTTGGGGTTCAAGGGTGGCTCCTACTTCGTACTTCGTATACCGATAAACTCATCTTT. Translation gives CALGVQGWLLLRTSYTDKLIF.

The table lists this clone with many counts. With a far larger clone one base away, a read error is the likely cause. In the same sample, other DNA sequences code for this CDR3. V usage is TRDV1 and J usage is TRDJ1; TRDD3 aligns across 7 bases. The CDR3 is 12 residues long. Germline V gene sequence: CDR1 TSWWSYY, CDR2 QGS. The CDR3 loop is CALVSVDTELIF. The CDR3 nucleotides are TGTGCTCTTGTATCAGTGGATACGGAACTCATCTTC.

This clone was found a few times. The protein TCRdb lists belongs to a much larger clone and differs from this DNA's translation at residue 16, which points to a read error; the protein shown is made from the DNA. The V gene is TRDV2; the J gene was not called; no check of the table's D call, TRDD2, against the DNA was made. CDR1 and CDR2 from the germline V gene are GEAIGNYY and EKD. The CDR3 runs 18 residues. The CDR3, as DNA: TGTGCCTGTGATCGCCTTCCTACCGGAGCGGACCACACCGATAAACCCATCTTT. Translation: CACDRLPTGADHTDKPIF.